The clone carrying this TCR beta chain was seen many times. TCRdb reanalysed the PCR reads using MiXCR and keeps one entry per CDR3 protein. Here the sample spans more than 250,000 distinct CDR3 sequences, over 20% being singletons. This sample is part of a study of molecular identifiers for immune sequencing clone quantification. The J segment lost 5 bases and the V segment lost 5 bases, leaving 7 bases of the junction unmatched. The CDR3 sequence is 14 residues long. The clonotype was recovered from a human donor in good health. Some libraries in this study had Jurkat cell RNA spiked in. The V gene is TRBV12-3 or TRBV12-4, the J gene TRBJ1-1, with 8 bases matching TRBD1. The sequenced material came from naive CD8+ T cells from blood, with Jurkat cell RNA spiked in. Subset specified: FACS-sorted CD8+CD4-CCR7+CD45RA+ naive T cells. CDR3 in DNA: TGTGCCAGCAGTGAGACAGGGGAAAGGACTGAAGCTTTCTTT. Its translation is CASSETGERTEAFF.